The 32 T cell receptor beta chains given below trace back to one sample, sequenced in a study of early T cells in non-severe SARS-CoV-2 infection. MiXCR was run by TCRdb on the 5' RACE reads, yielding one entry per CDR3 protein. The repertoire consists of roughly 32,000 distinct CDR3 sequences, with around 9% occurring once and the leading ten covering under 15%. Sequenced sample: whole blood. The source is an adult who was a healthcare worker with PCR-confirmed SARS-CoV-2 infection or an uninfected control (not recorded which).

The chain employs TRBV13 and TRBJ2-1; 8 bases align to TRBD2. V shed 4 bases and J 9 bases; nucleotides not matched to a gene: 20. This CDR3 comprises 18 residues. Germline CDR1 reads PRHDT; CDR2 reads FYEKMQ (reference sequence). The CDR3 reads CASSSRGTRGTPAGEQFF. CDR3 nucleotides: TGTGCCAGCAGCTCGAGAGGGACTAGGGGGACTCCGGCCGGTGAGCAGTTCTTC. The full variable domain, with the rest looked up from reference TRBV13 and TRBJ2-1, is AAGVIQSPRHLIKEKRETATLKCYPIPRHDTVYWYQQGPGQDPQFLISFYEKMQSDKGSIPDRFSAQQFSDYHSELNMSSLELGDSALYFCASSSRGTRGTPAGEQFFGPGTRLTVL.

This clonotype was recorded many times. CDR3 coding DNA: TGTGCCAGCAGCTCCCACGAGGGGGGGTACGAGCAGTACTTC. Its translation is CASSSHEGGYEQYF. The rearrangement joins TRBV7-6 to TRBJ2-7; D is possibly TRBD2 (7 bases). Germline assignment: CDR1 SGHVS and CDR2 FNYEAQ. With 4 bases removed from V and 4 bases from J, the gap between germline ends came to 14 bases. CDR3 length: 14 residues. The variable domain in full, with the rest retrieved from reference TRBV7-6 and TRBJ2-7, is GAGVSQSPRYKVTKRGQDVALRCDPISGHVSLYWYRQALGQGPEFLTYFNYEAQQDKSGLPNDRFSAERPEGSISTLTIQRTEQRDSAMYRCASSSHEGGYEQYFGPGTRLTVT.

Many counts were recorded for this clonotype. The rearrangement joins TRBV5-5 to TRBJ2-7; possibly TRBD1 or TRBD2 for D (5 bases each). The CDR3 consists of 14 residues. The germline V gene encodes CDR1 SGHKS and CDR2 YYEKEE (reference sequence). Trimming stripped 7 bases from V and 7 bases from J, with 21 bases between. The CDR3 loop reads CASQEQVLRGEQYF. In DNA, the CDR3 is TGTGCCAGCCAAGAACAGGTGTTGAGAGGGGAGCAGTACTTC.

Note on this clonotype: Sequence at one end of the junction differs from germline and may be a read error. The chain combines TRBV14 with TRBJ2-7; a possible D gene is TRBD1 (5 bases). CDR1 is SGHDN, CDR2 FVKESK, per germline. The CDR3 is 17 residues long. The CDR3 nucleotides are TGTGCCAACAGCCAAGATAGGGGTAGGGATTGGGCCGGCGAGCAGTACTTC. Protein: CANSQDRGRDWAGEQYF.

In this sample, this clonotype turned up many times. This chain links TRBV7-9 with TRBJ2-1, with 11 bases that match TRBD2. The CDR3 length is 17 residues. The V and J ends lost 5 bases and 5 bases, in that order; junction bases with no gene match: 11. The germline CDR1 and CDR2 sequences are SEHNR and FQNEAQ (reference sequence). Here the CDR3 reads CASSPSRLAGLNNEQFF. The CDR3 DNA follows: TGTGCCAGCAGCCCCAGCAGACTAGCGGGGCTGAACAATGAGCAGTTCTTC.

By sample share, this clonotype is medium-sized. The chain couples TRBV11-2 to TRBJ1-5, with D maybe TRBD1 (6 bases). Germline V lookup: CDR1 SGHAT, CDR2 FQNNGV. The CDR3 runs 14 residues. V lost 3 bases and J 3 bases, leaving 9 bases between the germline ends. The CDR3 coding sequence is TGTGCCAGCAGCTTCGGACAGACCAATCAGCCCCAGCATTTT. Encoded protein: CASSFGQTNQPQHF. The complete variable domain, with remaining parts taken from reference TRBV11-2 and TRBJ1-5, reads EAGVAQSPRYKIIEKRQSVAFWCNPISGHATLYWYQQILGQGPKLLIQFQNNGVVDDSQLPKDRFSAERLKGVDSTLKIQPAKLEDSAVYLCASSFGQTNQPQHFGDGTRLSIL.

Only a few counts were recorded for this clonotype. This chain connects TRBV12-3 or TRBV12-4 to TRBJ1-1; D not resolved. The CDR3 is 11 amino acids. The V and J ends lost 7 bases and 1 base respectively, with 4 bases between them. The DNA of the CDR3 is TGTGCCAGCATGGAGAACACTGAAGCTTTCTTT. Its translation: CASMENTEAFF.

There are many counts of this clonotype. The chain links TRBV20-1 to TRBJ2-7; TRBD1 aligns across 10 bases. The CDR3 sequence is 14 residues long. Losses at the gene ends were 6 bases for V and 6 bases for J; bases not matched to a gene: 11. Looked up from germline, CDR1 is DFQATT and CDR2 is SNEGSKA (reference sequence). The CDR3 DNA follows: TGCAGTGCATCCTCCGGGACAGGGGAGGTCGAGCAGTACTTC. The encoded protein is CSASSGTGEVEQYF.

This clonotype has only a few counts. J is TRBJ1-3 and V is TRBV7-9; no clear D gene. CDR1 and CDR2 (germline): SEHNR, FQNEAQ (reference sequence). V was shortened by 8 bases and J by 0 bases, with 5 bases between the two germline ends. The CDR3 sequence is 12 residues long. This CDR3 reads CASGSSGNTIYF. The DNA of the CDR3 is TGTGCCAGCGGTAGCTCTGGAAACACCATATATTTT. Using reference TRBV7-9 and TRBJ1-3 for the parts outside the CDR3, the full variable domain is DTGVSQNPRHKITKRGQNVTFRCDPISEHNRLYWYRQTLGQGPEFLTYFQNEAQLEKSRLLSDRFSAERPKGSFSTLEIQRTEQGDSAMYLCASGSSGNTIYFGEGSWLTVV.

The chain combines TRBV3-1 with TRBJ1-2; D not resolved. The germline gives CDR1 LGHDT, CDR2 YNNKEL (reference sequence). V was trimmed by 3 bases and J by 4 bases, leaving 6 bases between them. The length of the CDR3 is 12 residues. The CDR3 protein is CASSQGTYGYTF. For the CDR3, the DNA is TGTGCCAGCAGCCAGGGCACCTATGGCTACACCTTC. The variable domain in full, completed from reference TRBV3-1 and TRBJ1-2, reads DTAVSQTPKYLVTQMGNDKSIKCEQNLGHDTMYWYKQDSKKFLKIMFSYNNKELIINETVPNRFSPKSPDKAHLNLHINSLELGDSAVYFCASSQGTYGYTFGSGTRLTVV.

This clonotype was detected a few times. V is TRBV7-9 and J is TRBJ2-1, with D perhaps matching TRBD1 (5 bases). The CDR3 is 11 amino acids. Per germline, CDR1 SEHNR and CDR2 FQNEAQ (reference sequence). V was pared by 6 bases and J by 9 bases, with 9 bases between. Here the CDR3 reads CASSLGREQFF. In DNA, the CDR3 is TGTGCCAGCAGTTTGGGGCGTGAGCAGTTCTTC.

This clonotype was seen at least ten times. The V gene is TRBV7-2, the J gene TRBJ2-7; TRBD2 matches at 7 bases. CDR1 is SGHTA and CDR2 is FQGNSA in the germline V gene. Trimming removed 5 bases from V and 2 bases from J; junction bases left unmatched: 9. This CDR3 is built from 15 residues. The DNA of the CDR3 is TGTGCCAGCAGCCGGGGAACTAGCGAAACCTACGAGCAGTACTTC. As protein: CASSRGTSETYEQYF.

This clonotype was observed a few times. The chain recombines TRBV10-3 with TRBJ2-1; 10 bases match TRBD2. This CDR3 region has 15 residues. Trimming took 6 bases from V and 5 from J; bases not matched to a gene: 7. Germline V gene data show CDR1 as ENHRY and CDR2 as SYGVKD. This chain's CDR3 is CAIRGGLADNNEQFF. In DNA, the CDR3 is TGTGCCATCAGGGGAGGACTAGCGGATAACAATGAGCAGTTCTTC.

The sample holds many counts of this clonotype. CDR3 amino acids: CASSDTSGGLETQYF. For the CDR3, the DNA is TGTGCCAGCAGTGATACTAGCGGGGGGTTGGAGACCCAGTACTTC. V and J are TRBV25-1 and TRBJ2-5; TRBD2 aligns across 12 bases. The ends lost 3 bases at V and 5 bases at J; junction bases unmatched: 4. The CDR3 totals 15 residues. Per the germline V gene, CDR1 is MGHDK and CDR2 is SYGVNS. The entire variable domain, with the rest obtained from reference TRBV25-1 and TRBJ2-5, is as follows: EADIYQTPRYLVIGTGKKITLECSQTMGHDKMYWYQQDPGMELHLIHYSYGVNSTEKGDLSSESTVSRIRTEHFPLTLESARPSHTSQYLCASSDTSGGLETQYFGPGTRLLVL.

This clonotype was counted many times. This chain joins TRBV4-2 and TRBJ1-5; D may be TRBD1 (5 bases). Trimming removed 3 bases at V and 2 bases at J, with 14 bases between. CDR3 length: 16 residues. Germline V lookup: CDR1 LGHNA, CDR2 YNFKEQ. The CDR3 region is CASSQAGGMGNQPQHF. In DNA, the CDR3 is TGTGCCAGCAGCCAGGCGGGGGGAATGGGCAATCAGCCCCAGCATTTT.

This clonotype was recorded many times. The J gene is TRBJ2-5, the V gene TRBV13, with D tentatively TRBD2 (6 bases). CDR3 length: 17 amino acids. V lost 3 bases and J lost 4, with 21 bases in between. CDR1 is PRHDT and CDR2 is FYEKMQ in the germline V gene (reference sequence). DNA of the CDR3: TGTGCCAGCAGCTTCCTCGGTAGCGGCCCCTCGGGAGAGACCCAGTACTTC. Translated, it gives CASSFLGSGPSGETQYF.

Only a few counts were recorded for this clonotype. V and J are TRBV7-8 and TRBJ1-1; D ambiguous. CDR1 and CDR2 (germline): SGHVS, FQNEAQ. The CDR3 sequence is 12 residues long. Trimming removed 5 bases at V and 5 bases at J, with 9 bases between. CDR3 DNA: TGTGCCAGCAGCATAGGAGGGACTGAAGCTTTCTTT. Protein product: CASSIGGTEAFF. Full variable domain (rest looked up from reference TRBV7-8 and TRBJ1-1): GAGVSQSPRYKVAKRGQDVALRCDPISGHVSLFWYQQALGQGPEFLTYFQNEAQLDKSGLPSDRFFAERPEGSVSTLKIQRTQQEDSAVYLCASSIGGTEAFFGQGTRLTVV.

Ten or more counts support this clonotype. The chain's CDR3 is CASSLDGTEQETQYF. CDR3 DNA sequence: TGTGCCAGCAGCTTAGATGGGACAGAACAAGAGACCCAGTACTTC. The chain carries TRBV11-3 and TRBJ2-5, with 7 nucleotides matching TRBD1. The CDR3 runs 15 residues. Trimming at V came to 0 bases and at J to 2 bases, leaving 3 bases not matched to a gene. Germline lookup yields CDR1 SGHNT and CDR2 YENEEA.

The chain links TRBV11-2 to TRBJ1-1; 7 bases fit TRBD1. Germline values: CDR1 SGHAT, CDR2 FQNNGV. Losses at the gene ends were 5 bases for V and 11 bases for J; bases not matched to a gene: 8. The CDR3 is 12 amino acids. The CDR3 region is CASSPGGSRAFF. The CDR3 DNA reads TGTGCCAGCAGCCCAGGGGGGAGCCGGGCTTTCTTT. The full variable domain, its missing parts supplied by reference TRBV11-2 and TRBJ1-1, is EAGVAQSPRYKIIEKRQSVAFWCNPISGHATLYWYQQILGQGPKLLIQFQNNGVVDDSQLPKDRFSAERLKGVDSTLKIQPAKLEDSAVYLCASSPGGSRAFFGQGTRLTVV.

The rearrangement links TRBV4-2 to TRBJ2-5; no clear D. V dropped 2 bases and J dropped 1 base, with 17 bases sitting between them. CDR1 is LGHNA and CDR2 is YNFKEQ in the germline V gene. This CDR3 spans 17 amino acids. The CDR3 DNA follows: TGTGCCAGCAGCCAATATACTAACCGGGCAGCCCAAGAGACCCAGTACTTC. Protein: CASSQYTNRAAQETQYF.

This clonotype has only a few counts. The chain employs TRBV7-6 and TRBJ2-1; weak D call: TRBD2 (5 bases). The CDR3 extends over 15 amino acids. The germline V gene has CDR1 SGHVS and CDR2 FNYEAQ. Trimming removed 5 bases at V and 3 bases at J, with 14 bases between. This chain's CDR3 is CASSPPGSNYNEQFF. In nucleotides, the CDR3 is TGTGCCAGCAGCCCCCCGGGATCCAACTACAATGAGCAGTTCTTC. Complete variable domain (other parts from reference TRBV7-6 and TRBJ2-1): GAGVSQSPRYKVTKRGQDVALRCDPISGHVSLYWYRQALGQGPEFLTYFNYEAQQDKSGLPNDRFSAERPEGSISTLTIQRTEQRDSAMYRCASSPPGSNYNEQFFGPGTRLTVL.

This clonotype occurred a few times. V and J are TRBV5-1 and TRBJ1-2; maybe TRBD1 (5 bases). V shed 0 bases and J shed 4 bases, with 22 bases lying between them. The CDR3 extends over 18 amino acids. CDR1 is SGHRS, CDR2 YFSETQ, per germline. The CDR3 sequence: CASSLAGPRQGWFYGYTF. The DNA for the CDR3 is TGCGCCAGCAGCTTGGCCGGTCCGAGGCAGGGCTGGTTCTATGGCTACACCTTC.

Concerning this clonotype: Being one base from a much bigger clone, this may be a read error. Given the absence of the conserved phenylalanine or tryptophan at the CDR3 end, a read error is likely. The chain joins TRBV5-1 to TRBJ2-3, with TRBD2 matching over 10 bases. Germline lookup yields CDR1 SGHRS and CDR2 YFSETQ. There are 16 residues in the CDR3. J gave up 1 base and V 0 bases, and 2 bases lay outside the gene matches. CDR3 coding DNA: TGCGCCAGCAGCTTGGCCGGGACTAGCGGCACAGATACGCAGTATTCT. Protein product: CASSLAGTSGTDTQYS.

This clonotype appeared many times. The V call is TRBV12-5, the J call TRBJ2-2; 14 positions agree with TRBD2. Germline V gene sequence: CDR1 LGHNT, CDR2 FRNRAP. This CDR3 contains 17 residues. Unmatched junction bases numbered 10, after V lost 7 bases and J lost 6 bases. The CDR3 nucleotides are TGTGCTAGTGCCCAGGGGGGACTAGCGGGGGCGGCCGGGGAGCTGTTTTTT. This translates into CASAQGGLAGAAGELFF.

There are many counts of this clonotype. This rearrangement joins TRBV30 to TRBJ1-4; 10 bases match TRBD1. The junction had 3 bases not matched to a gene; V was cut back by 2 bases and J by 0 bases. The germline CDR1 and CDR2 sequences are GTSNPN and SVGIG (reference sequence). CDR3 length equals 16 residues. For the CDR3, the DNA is TGTGCCTGGAGTCCCGGGACAGGGGCAACTAATGAAAAACTGTTTTTT. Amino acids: CAWSPGTGATNEKLFF.

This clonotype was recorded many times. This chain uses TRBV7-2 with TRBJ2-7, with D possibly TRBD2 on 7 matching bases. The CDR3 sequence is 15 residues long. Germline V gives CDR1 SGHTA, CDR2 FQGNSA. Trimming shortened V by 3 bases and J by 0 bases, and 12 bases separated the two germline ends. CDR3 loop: CASSFRGGGSYEQYF. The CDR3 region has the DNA TGTGCCAGCAGCTTTAGGGGGGGTGGCTCCTACGAGCAGTACTTC.

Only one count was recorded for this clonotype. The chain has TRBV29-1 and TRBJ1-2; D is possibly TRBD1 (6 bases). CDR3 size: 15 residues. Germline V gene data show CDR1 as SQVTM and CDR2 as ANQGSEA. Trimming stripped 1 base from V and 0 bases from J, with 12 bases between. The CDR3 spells CSVEGLGASNYGYTF. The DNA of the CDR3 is TGCAGCGTTGAAGGTCTGGGGGCGTCTAACTATGGCTACACCTTC.

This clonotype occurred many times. DNA for the CDR3: TGTGCTAGTGCCAGCCGGGATAGCAATCAGCCCCAGCATTTT. This encodes CASASRDSNQPQHF. This chain uses TRBV12-5 with TRBJ1-5; D call uncertain. V lost 7 bases and J 0 bases, leaving 10 bases between the germline ends. Per germline, CDR1 LGHNT and CDR2 FRNRAP. The CDR3 totals 14 residues.

DNA for the CDR3: TGTGCCAGCAGCGTAGCGTACAGGAGCTCTGGAAACACCATATATTTT. Protein sequence: CASSVAYRSSGNTIYF. V is TRBV9 and J is TRBJ1-3; TRBD1 is a possible D gene (5 bases). CDR1 and CDR2 from the germline V gene are SGDLS and YYNGEE. Between the trimmed V and J ends, which lost 0 bases and 0 bases, there was a span of 10 bases. The CDR3 runs 16 residues.

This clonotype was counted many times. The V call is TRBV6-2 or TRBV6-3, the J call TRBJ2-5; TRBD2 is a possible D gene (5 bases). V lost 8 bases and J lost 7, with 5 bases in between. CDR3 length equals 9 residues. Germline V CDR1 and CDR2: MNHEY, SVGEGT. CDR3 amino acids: CASGGTQYF. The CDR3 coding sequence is TGTGCCAGCGGAGGGACCCAGTACTTC.

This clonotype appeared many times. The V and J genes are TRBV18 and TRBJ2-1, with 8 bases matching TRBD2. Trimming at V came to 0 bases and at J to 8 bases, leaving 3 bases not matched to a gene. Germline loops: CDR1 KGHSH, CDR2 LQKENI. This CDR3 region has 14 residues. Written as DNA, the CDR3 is TGTGCCAGCTCACCACCGGCGGGGGGCGATGAGCAGTTCTTC. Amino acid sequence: CASSPPAGGDEQFF.

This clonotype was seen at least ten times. For the CDR3, the DNA is TGTGCCAGCAGCCTGCTGAGCAGGGGAGAGGATGGCTACACCTTC. Amino acids: CASSLLSRGEDGYTF. J is TRBJ1-2 and V is TRBV6-6, with a possible D match to TRBD1 (6 bases). From germline, CDR1 is MNHNY and CDR2 SVGAGI (reference sequence). V was trimmed by 6 bases and J by 6 bases, leaving 20 bases between them. CDR3 length: 15 amino acids.